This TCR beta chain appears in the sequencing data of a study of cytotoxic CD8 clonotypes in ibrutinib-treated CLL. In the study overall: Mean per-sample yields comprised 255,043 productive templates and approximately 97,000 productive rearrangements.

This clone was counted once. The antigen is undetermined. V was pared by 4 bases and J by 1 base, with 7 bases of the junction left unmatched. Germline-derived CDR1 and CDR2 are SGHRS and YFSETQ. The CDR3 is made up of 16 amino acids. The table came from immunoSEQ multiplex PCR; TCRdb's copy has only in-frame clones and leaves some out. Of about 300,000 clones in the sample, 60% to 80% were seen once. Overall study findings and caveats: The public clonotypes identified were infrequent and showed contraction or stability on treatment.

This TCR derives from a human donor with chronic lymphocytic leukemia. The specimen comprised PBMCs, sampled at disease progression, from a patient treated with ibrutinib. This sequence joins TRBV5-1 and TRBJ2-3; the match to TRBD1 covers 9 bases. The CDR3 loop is CASSPGGDRGTDTQYF. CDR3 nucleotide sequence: TGCGCCAGCAGCCCCGGTGGGGACAGGGGCACAGATACGCAGTATTTT.